The 9 T cell receptor beta chains given below trace back to one sample, sequenced in a study of cytomegalovirus exposure and HLA in healthy donors. A multiplex PCR was run with 60 Vbeta primers and 13 Jbeta primers. This table comes from immunoSEQ multiplex PCR, and its TCRdb copy is limited to in-frame clones, with some not included. Here the sample spans 150,000 to 200,000 clones, 80% being singletons. Material for sequencing was PBMCs. Source of these receptors: a woman aged 25 to 45 in good health and CMV-seronegative.

The chain recombines TRBV27 with TRBJ2-2; D is perhaps TRBD2 (6 bases). In germline, CDR1 is MNHEY, CDR2 SMNVEV (reference sequence). This CDR3 is 13 amino acids long. The V end lost 3 bases, the J end lost 7 bases, and 9 bases lay between the germline ends. The CDR3 sequence: CASSFVGGGELFF. CDR3 nucleotides: TGTGCCAGCAGTTTCGTCGGGGGCGGGGAGCTGTTTTTT.

This sequence joins TRBV19 and TRBJ2-5, with 8 bases fitting TRBD1. Unmatched junction bases numbered 16, after V lost 0 bases and J lost 1 base. The CDR3 has 20 residues. Germline CDR1 LNHDA, CDR2 SQIVND (reference sequence). CDR3 region: CASSIERGGTGRSLQETQYF. The CDR3 nucleotides read TGTGCCAGTAGTATAGAACGCGGCGGGACAGGCCGAAGCCTCCAAGAGACCCAGTACTTC. Combining the CDR3 with reference TRBV19 and TRBJ2-5 gives the whole variable domain DGGITQSPKYLFRKEGQNVTLSCEQNLNHDAMYWYRQDPGQGLRLIYYSQIVNDFQKGDIAEGYSVSREKKESFPLTVTSAQKNPTAFYLCASSIERGGTGRSLQETQYFGPGTRLLVL.

The genes are TRBV7-9 and TRBJ1-2; D unclear. V lost 1 base, J lost 8 bases, and 11 bases lay in between. Looked up from germline, CDR1 is SEHNR and CDR2 is FQNEAQ (reference sequence). The CDR3 contains 13 residues. Written as DNA, the CDR3 is TGTGCCAGCAGCTTAGTTGGCGTGGAGGGCTACACCTTC. This codes for CASSLVGVEGYTF.

This clone has a single count. V usage is TRBV2 and J usage is TRBJ2-5; 8 bases fit TRBD1. CDR3 length equals 16 residues. Germline V gene lookup returns CDR1 SNHLY and CDR2 FYNNEI. Germline trimming cut 1 base from V and 2 bases from J; bases unmatched to any gene: 6. The CDR3 region is CASSEGTGGRQETQYF. CDR3 bases: TGTGCCAGCAGTGAAGGTACAGGGGGAAGGCAAGAGACCCAGTACTTC.

This chain uses TRBV5-1 with TRBJ1-2, with D hard to call. This CDR3 has 13 amino acids. The V and J ends lost 5 bases and 7 bases respectively, with 15 bases between them. The germline V gene encodes CDR1 SGHRS and CDR2 YFSETQ. The CDR3 here is CASREGQTSGYTF. CDR3 sequence (DNA): TGCGCCAGCAGGGAGGGCCAGACTAGTGGCTACACCTTC.

The chain uses TRBV30 and TRBJ2-5; tentative D call: TRBD2 (6 bases). This CDR3 is built from 12 residues. The V gene lost 5 bases and the J gene lost 10 bases, with 17 bases spanning the gap. CDR1 is GTSNPN, CDR2 SVGIG, per germline (reference sequence). CDR3 sequence (DNA): TGTGCCTGGTCCGGGACTCCCTTAAACCAGTACTTC. It is translated as CAWSGTPLNQYF.

The J gene is TRBJ2-7, the V gene TRBV29-1; TRBD2 aligns across 12 bases. With 7 bases clipped from V and 3 bases from J, the junction kept 7 bases outside the gene matches. Per the germline V gene, CDR1 is SQVTM and CDR2 is ANQGSEA. The CDR3 extends over 14 amino acids. CDR3 loop: CSGRTSGAYYEQYF. CDR3 bases: TGCAGCGGGCGGACTAGCGGGGCCTACTACGAGCAGTACTTC.

This chain joins TRBV4-2 and TRBJ2-1; D ambiguous. Germline lookup yields CDR1 LGHNA and CDR2 YNFKEQ. The CDR3 consists of 14 residues. The V end lost 0 bases, the J end lost 5 bases, and 8 bases lay between the germline ends. The CDR3 protein is CASSQDLTNNEQFF. CDR3 DNA: TGTGCCAGCAGCCAAGATTTAACTAACAATGAGCAGTTCTTC.

The chain couples TRBV28 to TRBJ2-7; D remains ambiguous. V lost 7 bases and J lost 5, with 12 bases in between. Germline CDR1 is MDHEN and CDR2 is SYDVKM. The CDR3 is 12 residues long. DNA for the CDR3: TGTGCCAGCAACTCAGGATCCCACGAGCAGTACTTC. This encodes CASNSGSHEQYF. Based on the CDR3 plus reference TRBV28 and TRBJ2-7, the full variable domain is DVKVTQSSRYLVKRTGEKVFLECVQDMDHENMFWYRQDPGLGLRLIYFSYDVKMKEKGDIPEGYSVSREKKERFSLILESASTNQTSMYLCASNSGSHEQYFGPGTRLTVT.